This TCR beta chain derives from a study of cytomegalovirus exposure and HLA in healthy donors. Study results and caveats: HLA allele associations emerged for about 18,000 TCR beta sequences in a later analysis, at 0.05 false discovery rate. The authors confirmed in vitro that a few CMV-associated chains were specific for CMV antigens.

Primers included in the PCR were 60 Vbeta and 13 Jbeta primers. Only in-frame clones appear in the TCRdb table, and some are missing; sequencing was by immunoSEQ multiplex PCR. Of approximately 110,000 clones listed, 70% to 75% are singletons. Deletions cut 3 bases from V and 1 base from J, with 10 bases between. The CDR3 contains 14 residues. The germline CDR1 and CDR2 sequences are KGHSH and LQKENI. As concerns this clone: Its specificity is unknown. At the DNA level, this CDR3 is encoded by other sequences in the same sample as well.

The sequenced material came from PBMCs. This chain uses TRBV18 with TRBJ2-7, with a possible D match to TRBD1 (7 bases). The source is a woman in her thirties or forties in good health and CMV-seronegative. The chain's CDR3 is CASSPPGGSYEQYF. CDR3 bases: TGTGCCAGCTCACCCCCAGGGGGGTCCTACGAGCAGTACTTC.